The T cell receptor (beta chain) described here comes from a study of blood T cell repertoires in COVID-19. Study details: Sites across the United States, Italy and Spain contributed samples from acute and convalescent COVID-19. T cells, B-cell-depleted T cells, or PBMCs supplied cDNA or gDNA.

Trimming shortened V by 4 bases and J by 0 bases, and 12 bases separated the two germline ends. Germline loops: CDR1 LGHDT, CDR2 YNNKEL (reference sequence). The CDR3 is 15 amino acids. Methods used by the authors: Cell counts per sample came from amplifying reference gene primers. Sequencing was performed with immunoSEQ multiplex PCR; in TCRdb, only in-frame clones are kept and a portion is missing. That table furnishes V, J and clone size, whereas the DNA furnished D and trimming. The data contain 95,000 to 120,000 clones, approximately 88% of them seen just once; the ten biggest clones take up 2.4%.

The sequence derives from a human donor in a cohort sampled during active COVID-19. This chain joins TRBV3-1 (or the pseudogene TRBV3-2) and TRBJ2-5, with D perhaps matching TRBD1 (6 bases). The sequencing sample was made of peripheral blood. The CDR3 loop is CASSLLSGDQETQYF. CDR3 coding DNA: TGTGCCAGCAGCCTTTTGTCAGGGGACCAAGAGACCCAGTACTTC.